This T cell receptor (beta chain) was obtained from a study of T cell responses to AZD1222 COVID-19 vaccine. The CDR3 is 16 amino acids. CDR1 is LNHDA, CDR2 SQIVND, per germline (reference sequence). Trimming took 5 bases from V and 4 from J; bases not matched to a gene: 12. Overall study results and limits: Spike-specific TCR breadth and depth both grew after two AZD1222 doses. Sampling that yielded the repertoires occurred only after the peak T cell response. Targets within unmutated variant regions were reportedly found for nearly half of spike-specific TCRs. White British people made up most donors, females outnumbered males, and clonal diversity was possibly underestimated.

Remarks on this clone: Its antigen is not known.

TCRdb's table, derived via immunoSEQ multiplex PCR, lists solely in-frame clones and lacks some. This sample has about 130,000 clones, with 70% to 90% found just once. The material was peripheral blood, obtained on day 0 of AZD1222 vaccination. The TCR sequence derives from an adult in good health. V usage is TRBV19 and J usage is TRBJ2-7, with TRBD2 matching 9 bases. CDR3 DNA sequence: TGTGCCAGTAGTCCTGGGGGGCTAGCGGGGAGTTACGAGCAGTACTTC. Protein: CASSPGGLAGSYEQYF.